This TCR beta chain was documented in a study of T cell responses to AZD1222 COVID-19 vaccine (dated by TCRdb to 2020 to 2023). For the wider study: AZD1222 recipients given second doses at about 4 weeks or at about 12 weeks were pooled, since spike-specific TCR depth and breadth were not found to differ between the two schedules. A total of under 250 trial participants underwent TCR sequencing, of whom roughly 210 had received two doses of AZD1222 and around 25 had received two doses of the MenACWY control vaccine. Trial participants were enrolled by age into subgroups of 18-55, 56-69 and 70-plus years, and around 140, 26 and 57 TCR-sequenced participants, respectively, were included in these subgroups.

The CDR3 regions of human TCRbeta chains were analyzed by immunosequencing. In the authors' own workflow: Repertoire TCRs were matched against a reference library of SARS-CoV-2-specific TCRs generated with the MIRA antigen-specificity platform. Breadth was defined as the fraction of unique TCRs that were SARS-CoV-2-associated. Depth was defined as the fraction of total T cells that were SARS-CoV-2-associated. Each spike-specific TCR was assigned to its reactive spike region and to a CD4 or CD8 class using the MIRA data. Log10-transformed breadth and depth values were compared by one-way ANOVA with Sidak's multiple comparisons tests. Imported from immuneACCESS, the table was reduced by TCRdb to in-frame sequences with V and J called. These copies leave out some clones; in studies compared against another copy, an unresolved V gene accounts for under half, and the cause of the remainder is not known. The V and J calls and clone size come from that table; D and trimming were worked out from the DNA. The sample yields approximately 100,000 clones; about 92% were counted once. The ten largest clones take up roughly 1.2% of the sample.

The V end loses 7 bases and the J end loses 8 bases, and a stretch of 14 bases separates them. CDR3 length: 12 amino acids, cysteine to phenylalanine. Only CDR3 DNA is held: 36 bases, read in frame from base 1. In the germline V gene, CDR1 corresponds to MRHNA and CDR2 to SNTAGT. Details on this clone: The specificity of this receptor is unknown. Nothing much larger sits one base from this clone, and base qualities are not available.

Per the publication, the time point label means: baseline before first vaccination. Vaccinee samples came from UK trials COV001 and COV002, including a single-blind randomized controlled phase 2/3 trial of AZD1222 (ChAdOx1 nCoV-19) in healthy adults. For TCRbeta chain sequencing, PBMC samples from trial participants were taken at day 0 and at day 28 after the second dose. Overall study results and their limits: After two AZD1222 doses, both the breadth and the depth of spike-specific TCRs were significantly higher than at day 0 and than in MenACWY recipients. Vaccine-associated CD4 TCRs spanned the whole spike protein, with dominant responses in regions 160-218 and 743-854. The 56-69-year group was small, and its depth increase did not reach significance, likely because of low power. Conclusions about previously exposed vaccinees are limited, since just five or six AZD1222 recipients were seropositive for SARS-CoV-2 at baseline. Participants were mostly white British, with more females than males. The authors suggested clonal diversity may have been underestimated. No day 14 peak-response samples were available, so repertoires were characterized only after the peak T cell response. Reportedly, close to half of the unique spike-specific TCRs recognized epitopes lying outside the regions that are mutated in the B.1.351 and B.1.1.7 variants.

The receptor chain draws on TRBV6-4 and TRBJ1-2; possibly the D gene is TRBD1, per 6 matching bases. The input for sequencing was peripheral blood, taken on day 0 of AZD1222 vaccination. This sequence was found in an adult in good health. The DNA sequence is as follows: TGTGCCAGCATGCGGGGTGGGGGCGGCTACACCTTC. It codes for CASMRGGGGYTF.